This T cell receptor beta chain appears in the sequencing data of a study of cytomegalovirus exposure and HLA in healthy donors. 60 Vbeta and 13 Jbeta primers were used in PCR. Sequencing was performed with immunoSEQ multiplex PCR; in TCRdb, only in-frame clones are kept and a portion is missing. The sample lists about 100,000 clones; 79% were seen once. J lost 3 bases, V lost 0 bases, and 5 bases had no gene match. This CDR3 comprises 15 residues. Germline assignment: CDR1 SGHRS and CDR2 YFSETQ. Study findings and constraints: A few CMV-associated chains were confirmed in vitro to be specific for CMV antigens. Rare TCR sequences predominated, though certain public TCRs were found in many donors.

Note on this clone: Its antigen is still unknown.

The sequence was obtained from a female donor in good health and CMV-seropositive. The material sequenced was PBMCs. V and J are TRBV5-1 and TRBJ1-1; TRBD1 agrees at 7 bases. This chain's CDR3 is CASSLAYRGDTEAFF. The DNA for the CDR3 is TGCGCCAGCAGCTTGGCCTACAGGGGAGACACTGAAGCTTTCTTT.